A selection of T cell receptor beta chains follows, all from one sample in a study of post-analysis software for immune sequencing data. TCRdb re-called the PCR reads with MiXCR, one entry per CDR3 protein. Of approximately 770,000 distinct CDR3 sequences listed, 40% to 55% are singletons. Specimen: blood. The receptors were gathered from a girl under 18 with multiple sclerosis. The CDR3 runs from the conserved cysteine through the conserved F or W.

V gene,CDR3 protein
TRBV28,CASSLSGTGIRVWVYEQYF
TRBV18,CASSPDAGYETQYF
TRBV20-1,CSARAGTGTEGYPGYGYTF
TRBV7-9,CASSGLRDIFPGGEKLFF
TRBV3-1,CASSRSGVAKNIQYF
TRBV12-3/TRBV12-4,CASRAGNEQYF
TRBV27,CASRRPEGDEQFF
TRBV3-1,CASSYNVNGPEAFF
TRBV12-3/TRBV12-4,CASSSRGGANIQYF
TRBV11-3,CASSPAIGVGREQFF
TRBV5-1,CASSLDAGDPYEQYF
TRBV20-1,CSARGGQPSYEQYF
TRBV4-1,CASSQDLVAPVDYGYTF
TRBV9,CASSVDGGRLKTQYF
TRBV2,CASSGTSGLNEQFF
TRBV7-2,CASSGRRGSYEQYF
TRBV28,CASLGGDGYEQYF
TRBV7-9,CAGAGTSTDTQYF
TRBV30,CAWSNPGLDKNEQFF
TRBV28,CASSTGRDEFF
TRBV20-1,CSARTSTYEQYF
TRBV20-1,CSARDPWGGVSNEQFF
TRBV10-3,CAISESGTNIYNEQFF
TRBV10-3,CAISESAGSYEQYF
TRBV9,CASSVQGEETQYF
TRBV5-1,CASSLVGSGRWNEQFF
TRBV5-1,CASSRSTSGSADTQYF
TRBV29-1,CSVTKTGAGMETQYF
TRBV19,CASSLRLTHCEQYF
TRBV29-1,CSVGLKDSYEQYF
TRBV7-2,CASSPGGFSIAEAQYF
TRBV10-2,CASVGDRDQPQHF
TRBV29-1,CSIESQGARNEQFF
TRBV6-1,CASRQSAADYDEQFF
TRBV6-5,CASSSPAGPSYNEQFF
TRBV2,CASSGQYYGYTF
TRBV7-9,CASSLSPAGAYNEQFF
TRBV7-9,CASSGARDRVSEQYF
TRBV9,CASSVGQTGYGYTF
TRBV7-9,CASSLGRYEMPYF
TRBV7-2,CANSLGLGIRETQYF
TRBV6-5,CASSSPPTSGRAPSGETQYF
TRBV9,CASSVGTGANIQYF
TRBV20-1,CSADRQGPTNEKLFF
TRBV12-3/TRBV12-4,CASSGSSGETQYF
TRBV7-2,CASSAYSVFADHNEQFF
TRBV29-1,CSVEATDGYTF
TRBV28,CASTLSWGSGANVLTF